This T cell receptor (beta chain) was sequenced during a study of technical replicates of blood from four donors. The repertoire was sequenced with immunoSEQ multiplex PCR; TCRdb's copy has only in-frame clones and lacks some. The sample carries about 83,000 clones, around 92% recorded once. The TCR originated in a human donor in good health. Sequencing was performed on T cells isolated from PBMCs.

The CDR3: CASSTNLDSVYGYTF. The CDR3 DNA sequence: TGTGCCAGCAGTACAAACCTAGACAGCGTCTATGGCTACACCTTC. The V call is TRBV6-1, the J call TRBJ1-2, with D tentatively TRBD1 (5 bases). Germline V gene data show CDR1 as MNHNS and CDR2 as SASEGT. CDR3 length: 15 residues. V was trimmed by 5 bases and J by 4 bases, leaving 17 bases between them.